This entry concerns a single T cell receptor beta chain. This sample was included in a study of blood T cell repertoires in COVID-19. Study context: Specimens from acute and convalescent COVID-19 originated in the United States, Italy and Spain. T cells, B-cell-depleted T cells, or PBMCs supplied cDNA or gDNA.

This CDR3 comprises 13 residues. CDR1 is MDHEN, CDR2 SYDVKM, per germline. Trimming left V 7 bases short and J 5 bases short, with 11 bases between. In the source study's methods: Amplification of reference gene primers was used by the study to estimate nucleated cell counts. TCRdb keeps only in-frame clones here, not all; method: immunoSEQ multiplex PCR. V and J calls and clone size follow that table, whereas D and trimming were derived from the DNA. In the table there are under 40,000 clones, 75% to 90% of which are singletons. The genes are TRBV28 and TRBJ2-2; no reliable D call. The sequencing sample was made of peripheral blood. This receptor was obtained from a woman between 70 and 85 years old with acute or convalescent COVID-19. The CDR3 sequence is CASTYSVTGELFF. The CDR3 DNA sequence: TGTGCCAGCACTTATTCCGTGACCGGGGAGCTGTTTTTT.